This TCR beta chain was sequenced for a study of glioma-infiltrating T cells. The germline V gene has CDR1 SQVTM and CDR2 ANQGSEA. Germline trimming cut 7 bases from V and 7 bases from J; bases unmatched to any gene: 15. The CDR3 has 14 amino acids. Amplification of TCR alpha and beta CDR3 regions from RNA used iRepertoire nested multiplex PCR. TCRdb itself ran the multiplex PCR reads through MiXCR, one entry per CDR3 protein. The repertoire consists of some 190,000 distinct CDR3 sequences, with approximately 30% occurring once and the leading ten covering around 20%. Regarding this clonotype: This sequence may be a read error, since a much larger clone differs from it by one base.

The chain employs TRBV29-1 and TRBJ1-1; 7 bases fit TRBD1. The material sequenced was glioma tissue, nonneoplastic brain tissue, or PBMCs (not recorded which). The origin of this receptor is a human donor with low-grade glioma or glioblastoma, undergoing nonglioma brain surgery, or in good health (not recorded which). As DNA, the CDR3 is TGCAGCGGGGAGCAGTATGGGGCAGGGGGTGAAGCTTTCTTT. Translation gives CSGEQYGAGGEAFF.